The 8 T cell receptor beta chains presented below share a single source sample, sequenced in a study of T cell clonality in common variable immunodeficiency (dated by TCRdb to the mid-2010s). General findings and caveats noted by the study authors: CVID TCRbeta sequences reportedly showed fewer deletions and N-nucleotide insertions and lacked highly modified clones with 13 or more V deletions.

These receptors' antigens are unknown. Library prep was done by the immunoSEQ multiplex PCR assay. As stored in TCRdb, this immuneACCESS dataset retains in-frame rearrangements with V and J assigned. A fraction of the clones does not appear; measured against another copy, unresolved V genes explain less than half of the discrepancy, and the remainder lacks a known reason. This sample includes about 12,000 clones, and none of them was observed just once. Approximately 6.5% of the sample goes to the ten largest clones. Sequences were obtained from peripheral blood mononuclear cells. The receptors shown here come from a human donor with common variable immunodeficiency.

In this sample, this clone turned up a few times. This chain's CDR3 is CSASRALSGTNYGYTF. The sequenced part of the CDR3 DNA is TGCAGTGCTAGTCGGGCGTTGTCAGGGACTAACTATGGC. This sequence joins TRBV20-1 and TRBJ1-2; tentatively, D is TRBD1 (5 bases). From the germline J gene comes the end of the CDR3, since the read stops 3 residues before it. The germline V and J ends were trimmed by 3 bases and 0 bases, with 17 bases remaining between them. The CDR3 totals 16 residues. CDR1 and CDR2 (germline): DFQATT, SNEGSKA (reference sequence).

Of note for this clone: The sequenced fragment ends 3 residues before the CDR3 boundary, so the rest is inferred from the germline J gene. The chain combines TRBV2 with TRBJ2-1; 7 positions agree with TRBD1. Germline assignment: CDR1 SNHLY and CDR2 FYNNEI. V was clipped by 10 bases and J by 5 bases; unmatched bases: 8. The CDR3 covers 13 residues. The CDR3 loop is CATQTGANNEQFF. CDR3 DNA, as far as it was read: TGTGCCACTCAAACAGGGGCCAACAATGAG.

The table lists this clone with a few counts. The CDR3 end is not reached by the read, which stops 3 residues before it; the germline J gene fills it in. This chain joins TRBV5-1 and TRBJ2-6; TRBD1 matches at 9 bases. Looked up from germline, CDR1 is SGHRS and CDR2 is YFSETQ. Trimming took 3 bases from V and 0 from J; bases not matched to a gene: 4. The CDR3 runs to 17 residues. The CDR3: CASSSGTGPSGANVLTF. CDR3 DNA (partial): TGCGCCAGCAGCTCTGGGACAGGGCCCTCTGGGGCCAACGTC.

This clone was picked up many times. CDR3 sequence: CAWSVYLSYNEQFF. Partial CDR3 DNA: TGTGCCTGGAGTGTATATCTCAGTTACAATGAG. V gene TRBV30 combines with J gene TRBJ2-1; D remains unclear. The CDR3 goes on 3 residues after the read ends, and that part is filled in from the germline J gene. Germline CDR1 is GTSNPN and CDR2 is SVGIG (reference sequence). Trimming shortened V by 0 bases and J by 4 bases, and 10 bases separated the two germline ends. The CDR3 covers 14 residues.

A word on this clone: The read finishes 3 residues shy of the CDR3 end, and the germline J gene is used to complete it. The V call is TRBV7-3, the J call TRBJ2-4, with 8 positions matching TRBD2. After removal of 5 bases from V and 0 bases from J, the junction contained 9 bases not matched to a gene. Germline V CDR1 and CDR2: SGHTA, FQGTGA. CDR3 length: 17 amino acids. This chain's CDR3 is CASSPPWRGVAKNIQYF. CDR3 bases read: TGTGCCAGCAGCCCGCCCTGGCGGGGGGTAGCCAAAAACATT. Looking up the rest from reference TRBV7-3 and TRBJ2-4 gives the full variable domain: GAGVSQTPSNKVTEKGKYVELRCDPISGHTALYWYRQSLGQGPEFLIYFQGTGAADDSGLPNDRFFAVRPEGSVSTLKIQRTERGDSAVYLCASSPPWRGVAKNIQYFGAGTRLSVL.

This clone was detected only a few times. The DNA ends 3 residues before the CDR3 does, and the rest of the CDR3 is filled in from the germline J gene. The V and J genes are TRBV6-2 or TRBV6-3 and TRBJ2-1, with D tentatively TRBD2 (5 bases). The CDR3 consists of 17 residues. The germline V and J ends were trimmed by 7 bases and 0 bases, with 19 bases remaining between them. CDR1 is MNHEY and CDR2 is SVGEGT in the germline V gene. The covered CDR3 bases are TGTGCCAGCATGAATTTGCGGGCCGCGCCCTCCTACAATGAG. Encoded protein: CASMNLRAAPSYNE. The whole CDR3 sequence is CASMNLRAAPSYNEQFF.

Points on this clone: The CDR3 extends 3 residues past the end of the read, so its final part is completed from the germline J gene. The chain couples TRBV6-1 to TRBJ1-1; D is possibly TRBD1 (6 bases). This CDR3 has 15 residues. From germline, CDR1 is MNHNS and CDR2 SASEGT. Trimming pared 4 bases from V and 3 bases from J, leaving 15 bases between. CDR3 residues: CASSVYTGYHTEAFF. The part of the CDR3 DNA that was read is TGTGCCAGCAGTGTCTACACAGGGTATCACACTGAA.

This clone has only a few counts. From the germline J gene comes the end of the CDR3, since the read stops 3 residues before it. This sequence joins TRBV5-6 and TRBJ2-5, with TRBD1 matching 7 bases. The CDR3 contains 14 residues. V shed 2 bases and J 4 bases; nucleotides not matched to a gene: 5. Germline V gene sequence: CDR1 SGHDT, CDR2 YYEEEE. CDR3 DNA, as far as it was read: TGTGCCAGCAGCTTACCAAGACAGGGAGAGACC. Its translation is CASSLPRQGET. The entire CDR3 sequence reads CASSLPRQGETQYF. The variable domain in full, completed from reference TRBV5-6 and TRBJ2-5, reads DAGVTQSPTHLIKTRGQQVTLRCSPKSGHDTVSWYQQALGQGPQFIFQYYEEEERQRGNFPDRFSGHQFPNYSSELNVNALLLGDSALYLCASSLPRQGETQYFGPGTRLLVL.